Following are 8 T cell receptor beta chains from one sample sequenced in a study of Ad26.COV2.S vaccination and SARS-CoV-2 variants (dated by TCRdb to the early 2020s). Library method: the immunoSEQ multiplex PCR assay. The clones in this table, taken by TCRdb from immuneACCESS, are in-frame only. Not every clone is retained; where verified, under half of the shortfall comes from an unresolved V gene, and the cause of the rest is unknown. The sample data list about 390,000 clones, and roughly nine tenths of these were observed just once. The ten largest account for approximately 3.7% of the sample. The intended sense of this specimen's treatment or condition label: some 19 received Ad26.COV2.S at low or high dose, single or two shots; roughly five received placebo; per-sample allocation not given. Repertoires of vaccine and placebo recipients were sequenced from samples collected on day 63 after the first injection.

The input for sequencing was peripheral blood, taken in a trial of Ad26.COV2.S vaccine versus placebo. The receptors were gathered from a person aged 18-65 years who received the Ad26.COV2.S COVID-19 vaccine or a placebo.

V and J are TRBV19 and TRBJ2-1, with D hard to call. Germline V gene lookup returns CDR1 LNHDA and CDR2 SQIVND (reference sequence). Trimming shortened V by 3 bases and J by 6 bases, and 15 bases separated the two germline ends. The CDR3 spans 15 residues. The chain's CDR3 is CASSILAARVNEQFF. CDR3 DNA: TGTGCCAGTAGTATTTTGGCAGCGAGAGTCAATGAGCAGTTCTTC.

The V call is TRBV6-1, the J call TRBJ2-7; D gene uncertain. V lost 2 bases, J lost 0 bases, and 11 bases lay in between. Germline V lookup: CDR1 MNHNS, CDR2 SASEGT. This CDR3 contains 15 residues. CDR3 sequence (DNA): TGTGCCAGCAGTGAAAGGCCTAAGAGCTCCTACGAGCAGTACTTC. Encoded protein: CASSERPKSSYEQYF.

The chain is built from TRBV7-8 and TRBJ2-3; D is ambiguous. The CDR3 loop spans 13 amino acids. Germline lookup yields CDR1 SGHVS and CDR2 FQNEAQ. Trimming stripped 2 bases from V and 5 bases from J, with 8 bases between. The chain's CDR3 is CASSLQQIDTQYF. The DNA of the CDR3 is TGTGCCAGCAGCTTACAGCAGATAGATACGCAGTATTTT. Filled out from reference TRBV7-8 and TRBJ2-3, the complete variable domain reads GAGVSQSPRYKVAKRGQDVALRCDPISGHVSLFWYQQALGQGPEFLTYFQNEAQLDKSGLPSDRFFAERPEGSVSTLKIQRTQQEDSAVYLCASSLQQIDTQYFGPGTRLTVL.

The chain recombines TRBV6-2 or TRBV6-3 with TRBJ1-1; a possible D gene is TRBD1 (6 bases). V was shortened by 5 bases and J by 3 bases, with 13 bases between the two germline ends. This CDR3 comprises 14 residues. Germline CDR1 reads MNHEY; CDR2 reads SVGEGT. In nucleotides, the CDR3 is TGTGCCAGCAGTCGGGACAAGGGGGACACTGAAGCTTTCTTT. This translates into CASSRDKGDTEAFF.

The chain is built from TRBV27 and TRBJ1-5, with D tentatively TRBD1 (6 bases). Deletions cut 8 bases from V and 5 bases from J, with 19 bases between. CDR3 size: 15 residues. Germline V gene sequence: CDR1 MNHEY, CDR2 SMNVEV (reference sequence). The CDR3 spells CASGTGRWRDQPQHF. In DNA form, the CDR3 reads TGTGCCAGCGGCACAGGGAGGTGGAGGGATCAGCCCCAGCATTTT.

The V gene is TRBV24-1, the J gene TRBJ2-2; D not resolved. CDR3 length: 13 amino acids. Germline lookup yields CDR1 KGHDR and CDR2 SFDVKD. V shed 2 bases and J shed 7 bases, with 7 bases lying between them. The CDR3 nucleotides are TGTGCCACCAGTGATTCAACTGTCGGGGAGCTGTTTTTT. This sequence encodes CATSDSTVGELFF.

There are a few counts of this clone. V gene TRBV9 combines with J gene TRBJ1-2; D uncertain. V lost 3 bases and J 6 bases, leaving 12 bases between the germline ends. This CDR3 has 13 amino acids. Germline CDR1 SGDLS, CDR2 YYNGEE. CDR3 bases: TGTGCCAGCAGCGCCCGGGCTCAAGATGGCTACACCTTC. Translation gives CASSARAQDGYTF.

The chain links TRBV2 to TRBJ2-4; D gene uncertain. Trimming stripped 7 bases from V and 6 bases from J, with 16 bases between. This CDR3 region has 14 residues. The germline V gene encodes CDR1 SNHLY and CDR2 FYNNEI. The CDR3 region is CASKGLTSTNIQYF. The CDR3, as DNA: TGTGCCAGCAAAGGGCTGACGTCAACAAACATTCAGTACTTC.